The rows below give T cell receptor beta chains drawn from one sample of a study of human thymus T cells. Repertoires were generated with immunoSEQ multiplex PCR, while TCRdb's copy carries only in-frame clones and drops some. The table has 120,000 or so clones, 90% to 95% seen once. Sequencing was performed on thymus tissue. The source of these receptors is a boy in the first two years of life with a congenital heart defect but otherwise immunologically healthy. CDR3s include the opening cysteine and the closing phenylalanine or tryptophan. Fields, in order: J gene, V gene, CDR3 protein.

j_gene: TRBJ1-6
v_gene: TRBV6-5
CDR3aa: CASRPGQVYSPLHF

j_gene: TRBJ2-7
v_gene: TRBV6-5
CDR3aa: CASSRLYEQYF

j_gene: TRBJ1-1
v_gene: TRBV4-3
CDR3aa: CASSYHGRDTGKNTEAFF

j_gene: TRBJ2-5
v_gene: TRBV5-4
CDR3aa: CASSLMLGPVQETQYF

j_gene: TRBJ2-7
v_gene: TRBV4-3
CDR3aa: CASSPVVAGVPVYEQYF

j_gene: TRBJ2-4
v_gene: TRBV4-3
CDR3aa: CASSQDLQPKNIQYF

j_gene: TRBJ2-2
v_gene: TRBV6-1
CDR3aa: CASSEALRRGQDPNTGELFF

j_gene: TRBJ1-3
v_gene: TRBV7-6
CDR3aa: CASSFSPYGEVSGNTIYF

j_gene: TRBJ2-1
v_gene: TRBV28
CDR3aa: CASARRGTFF

j_gene: TRBJ2-7
v_gene: TRBV6-5
CDR3aa: CASSYGGTHLGYEQYF

j_gene: TRBJ1-1
v_gene: TRBV10-3
CDR3aa: CAIREYSATGGHTEAFF

j_gene: TRBJ1-6
v_gene: TRBV28
CDR3aa: CASSLTDSTTSSYNSPLHF

j_gene: TRBJ1-2
v_gene: TRBV5-5
CDR3aa: CASSLEGNSNTF

j_gene: TRBJ1-1
v_gene: TRBV9
CDR3aa: CASSPRQFATEAFF

j_gene: TRBJ1-6
v_gene: TRBV28
CDR3aa: CASSLPQDRGYNSPLHF

j_gene: TRBJ2-3
v_gene: TRBV4-1
CDR3aa: CASSQDDYAKGFPGTQYF

j_gene: TRBJ1-1
v_gene: TRBV10-2
CDR3aa: CASRDTEAFF

j_gene: TRBJ2-2
v_gene: TRBV4-1
CDR3aa: CASSQEAGTGPCKTSNTGELFF

j_gene: TRBJ1-1
v_gene: TRBV4-2
CDR3aa: CASSQEAQAGQGEAFF

j_gene: TRBJ2-3
v_gene: TRBV4-1
CDR3aa: CASSQDGGLAGWAGTDTQYF

j_gene: TRBJ1-1
v_gene: TRBV19
CDR3aa: CASSATGTGQPLAGGRQDTEAFF